Listed here are 32 T cell receptor beta chains from one sample, sequenced in a study of T cell responses to AZD1222 COVID-19 vaccine. The assay was immunoSEQ multiplex PCR, and TCRdb's table has in-frame clones only and misses some. The sample consists of roughly 8,000 clones, approximately 90% of them appearing once. The sample in question was peripheral blood, obtained 28 days after the second AZD1222 dose. These receptors were taken from an adult who received the AZD1222 COVID-19 vaccine.

The chain recombines TRBV7-8 with TRBJ1-1; D might be TRBD1 (5 bases). The CDR3 runs to 14 residues. V gave up 1 base and J gave up 1 base, with 7 bases separating them. The germline V gene encodes CDR1 SGHVS and CDR2 FQNEAQ. Written as DNA, the CDR3 is TGTGCCAGCAGCTTAGTTGGGGGGAACACTGAAGCTTTCTTT. Translating gives CASSLVGGNTEAFF.

This clone occurred once. This chain joins TRBV10-3 and TRBJ2-3; 14 positions agree with TRBD2. The CDR3 extends over 16 amino acids. Trimming removed 8 bases from V and 0 bases from J; junction bases left unmatched: 4. The V gene's germline CDR1 is ENHRY and CDR2 SYGVKD. The CDR3: CAIGLAGGTSTDTQYF. CDR3 sequence (DNA): TGTGCCATCGGACTAGCGGGGGGTACTAGCACAGATACGCAGTATTTT.

This sequence joins TRBV5-1 and TRBJ1-1; D remains unclear. The CDR3 totals 14 residues. Per germline, CDR1 SGHRS and CDR2 YFSETQ. The V end was cut by 2 bases, the J end by 0 bases, with 8 bases between. CDR3 protein: CASSFDGLNTEAFF. The CDR3 nucleotides are TGCGCCAGCAGCTTCGACGGCCTGAACACTGAAGCTTTCTTT.

CDR3 sequence: CASSPSQGLYGYTF. As DNA, the CDR3 is TGTGCCAGCAGCCCTTCCCAGGGCCTCTATGGCTACACCTTC. The chain uses TRBV7-2 and TRBJ1-2; D might be TRBD1 (5 bases). The length of the CDR3 is 14 residues. Germline V gene data show CDR1 as SGHTA and CDR2 as FQGNSA. The V end lost 5 bases, the J end lost 4 bases, and 14 bases lay between the germline ends.

V and J are TRBV5-6 and TRBJ1-2; no clear D gene. V lost 1 base and J lost 4, with 11 bases in between. The CDR3 sequence is 14 residues long. Germline values: CDR1 SGHDT, CDR2 YYEEEE. The CDR3, as DNA: TGTGCCAGCAGCTTGCCGGGAGCGTTCTATGGCTACACCTTC. Amino acid sequence: CASSLPGAFYGYTF.

V usage is TRBV5-1 and J usage is TRBJ1-3; D unclear. V was cut by 7 bases and J by 3 bases, with 11 bases left in between. The CDR3 runs 13 residues. Germline V gives CDR1 SGHRS, CDR2 YFSETQ. CDR3 nucleotide sequence: TGCGCCAGCCGCGATGTTATTGGAAACACCATATATTTT. Translation: CASRDVIGNTIYF.

J is TRBJ1-6 and V is TRBV6-5; tentative D call: TRBD1 (6 bases). This CDR3 has 15 residues. Per germline, CDR1 MNHEY and CDR2 SVGAGI. Trimming took 5 bases from V and 5 from J, leaving 13 bases between them. The CDR3 sequence: CASSPSGGHNSPLHF. In DNA, the CDR3 is TGTGCCAGCAGTCCCTCCGGGGGGCATAATTCACCCCTCCACTTT.

The chain links TRBV4-3 to TRBJ1-2, with D tentatively TRBD1 (5 bases). CDR3 length equals 14 residues. Germline V lookup: CDR1 LGHNA, CDR2 YSLEER. V lost 0 bases, J lost 8 bases, and 13 bases lay in between. CDR3 amino acids: CASSQDRGGWGYTF. In DNA form, the CDR3 reads TGCGCCAGCAGCCAAGATCGGGGGGGTTGGGGCTACACCTTC.

The chain combines TRBV7-9 with TRBJ2-1, with D maybe TRBD2 (5 bases). The CDR3 extends over 13 amino acids. Trimming removed 5 bases from V and 9 bases from J, with 14 bases in between. Germline V gene lookup returns CDR1 SEHNR and CDR2 FQNEAQ (reference sequence). CDR3 bases: TGTGCCAGCAGCCCAGGACTGAATGGTGAGCAGTTCTTC. It codes for CASSPGLNGEQFF.

This clone was observed once. V gene TRBV7-2 combines with J gene TRBJ2-5; 10 bases fit TRBD2. Germline-derived CDR1 and CDR2 are SGHTA and FQGNSA. This CDR3 region has 15 residues. V dropped 6 bases and J dropped 4; count of bases not matched to a gene: 8. Here the CDR3 DNA reads TGTGCCAGCAGTATACTAGCGGGGAGCCCAGAGACCCAGTACTTC. It is translated as CASSILAGSPETQYF.

This rearrangement joins TRBV27 to TRBJ1-5; D is possibly TRBD1 (5 bases). Looked up from germline, CDR1 is MNHEY and CDR2 is SMNVEV (reference sequence). The CDR3 extends over 15 amino acids. V was shortened by 5 bases and J by 7 bases, with 18 bases between the two germline ends. The CDR3 region has the DNA TGTGCCAGCAGTCCGTTTGGGGGGTTGTGGCAGCCCCAGCATTTT. This translates into CASSPFGGLWQPQHF.

The chain recombines TRBV4-1 with TRBJ1-1; D gene unclear. This CDR3 has 16 residues. V was clipped by 3 bases and J by 1 base, with 15 bases between them. Germline V CDR1 and CDR2: MGHRA, YSYEKL. This chain's CDR3 is CASSHGKSRPNTEAFF. The CDR3, as DNA: TGCGCCAGCAGCCACGGAAAGAGCAGGCCGAACACTGAAGCTTTCTTT.

This chain joins TRBV7-2 and TRBJ2-5; TRBD2 matches 7 bases. CDR3 length: 16 amino acids. V was pared by 1 base and J by 4 bases, with 9 bases of the junction left unmatched. In germline, CDR1 is SGHTA, CDR2 FQGNSA. The CDR3 bases are TGTGCCAGCAGCTTAGGGGAGGGGTTAGGTGGAGAGACCCAGTACTTC. Translating it yields CASSLGEGLGGETQYF.

In this sample, this clone turned up once. The V and J genes are TRBV2 and TRBJ1-6; D not certain. The CDR3 covers 12 residues. From germline, CDR1 is SNHLY and CDR2 FYNNEI. V was shortened by 8 bases and J by 10 bases, with 12 bases between the two germline ends. CDR3 nucleotide sequence: TGTGCCAGCCGGGCCTCCGGCTCACCCCTCCACTTT. Amino acids: CASRASGSPLHF.

The rearrangement uses TRBV6-2 or TRBV6-3 and TRBJ1-2; D is possibly TRBD1 (6 bases). V was clipped by 2 bases and J by 5 bases, with 12 bases between them. Germline loops: CDR1 MNHEY, CDR2 SVGEGT. The CDR3 is 14 residues long. Here the CDR3 DNA reads TGTGCCAGCAGTTACGGGCAGGGGCCGTATGGCTACACCTTC. It yields the protein CASSYGQGPYGYTF.

This clone came up once. The genes are TRBV5-1 and TRBJ2-3; TRBD1 or TRBD2 may be the D gene (6 bases each). The CDR3 is made up of 16 amino acids. CDR1 and CDR2 from the germline V gene are SGHRS and YFSETQ. V was clipped by 4 bases and J by 1 base, with 16 bases between them. The CDR3 sequence is CASSPGDGGRTDTQYF. The CDR3 coding sequence is TGCGCCAGCAGCCCTGGGGACGGGGGCCGCACAGATACGCAGTATTTT.

This chain connects TRBV28 to TRBJ2-7; 10 bases match TRBD1. Trimming removed 2 bases from V and 3 bases from J; junction bases left unmatched: 13. Germline CDR1 and CDR2: MDHEN and SYDVKM. The CDR3 has 18 amino acids. The CDR3 spells CASSLRFEGTGAIYEQYF. For the CDR3, the DNA is TGTGCCAGCAGTTTACGGTTCGAAGGGACAGGGGCAATCTACGAGCAGTACTTC. The full variable domain, with the rest looked up from reference TRBV28 and TRBJ2-7, is DVKVTQSSRYLVKRTGEKVFLECVQDMDHENMFWYRQDPGLGLRLIYFSYDVKMKEKGDIPEGYSVSREKKERFSLILESASTNQTSMYLCASSLRFEGTGAIYEQYFGPGTRLTVT.

The CDR3 nucleotides are TGTGCCAGCAGTCTACAGGGGAATAGCAATCAGCCCCAGCATTTT. Protein product: CASSLQGNSNQPQHF. This chain uses TRBV6-2 or TRBV6-3 with TRBJ1-5; TRBD1 matches at 7 bases. Germline V gives CDR1 MNHEY, CDR2 SVGEGT. Losses at the gene ends were 5 bases for V and 0 bases for J; bases not matched to a gene: 4. CDR3 length equals 15 residues.

There are a few counts of this clone. The gene calls are TRBV2 and TRBJ1-6; D may be TRBD1 (5 bases). Deletions cut 8 bases from V and 7 bases from J, with 9 bases between. Germline CDR1 SNHLY, CDR2 FYNNEI. CDR3 length equals 12 residues. The CDR3 protein is CASDRDNSPLHF. The CDR3 nucleotides read TGTGCCAGCGACAGAGACAATTCACCCCTCCACTTT.

This rearrangement joins TRBV4-2 to TRBJ2-1; D remains ambiguous. V shed 2 bases and J shed 2 bases, with 13 bases lying between them. The CDR3 has 16 amino acids. Germline CDR1 reads LGHNA; CDR2 reads YNFKEQ. CDR3 protein: CASSQPGGGAYNEQFF. The CDR3 region has the DNA TGTGCCAGCAGCCAACCCGGCGGTGGAGCCTACAATGAGCAGTTCTTC.

The chain joins TRBV19 to TRBJ1-3; no definite D call. From germline, CDR1 is LNHDA and CDR2 SQIVND (reference sequence). The CDR3 consists of 16 residues. V lost 5 bases to trimming and J lost 0 bases, with 14 bases between them. The CDR3 DNA sequence: TGTGCCAGTAGTCGATCTCTGGACGGCTCTGGAAACACCATATATTTT. Its protein product is CASSRSLDGSGNTIYF.

V gene TRBV7-2 combines with J gene TRBJ1-2, with D unclear. This CDR3 comprises 13 residues. The V gene lost 4 bases and the J gene lost 4 bases, with 10 bases spanning the gap. Germline V gene lookup returns CDR1 SGHTA and CDR2 FQGNSA. CDR3 DNA: TGTGCCAGCAGCTCTGGGCAGTTCTATGGCTACACCTTC. Its protein is CASSSGQFYGYTF.

This CDR3 is CASSFGSYGYTF. Written as DNA, the CDR3 is TGTGCCAGCAGCTTTGGCAGCTATGGCTACACCTTC. The V and J genes are TRBV7-9 and TRBJ1-2, with D unclear. This CDR3 region has 12 residues. V was pared by 3 bases and J by 4 bases, with 6 bases between. CDR1 and CDR2 (germline): SEHNR, FQNEAQ (reference sequence).

The J gene is TRBJ2-7, the V gene TRBV4-3; 11 bases are shared with TRBD2. With V trimmed by 4 bases and J by 0 bases, 2 bases remained unmatched. Per the germline V gene, CDR1 is LGHNA and CDR2 is YSLEER. The CDR3 has 15 residues. As DNA, the CDR3 is TGCGCCAGCAGCCCTACTAGCGGGAGCTCCTACGAGCAGTACTTC. Translating gives CASSPTSGSSYEQYF.

By share, this clone ranks as large. The J gene is TRBJ1-2, the V gene TRBV3-1 (or the pseudogene TRBV3-2), with 7 positions matching TRBD1. Germline CDR1 and CDR2: LGHDT and YNNKEL (reference sequence). The CDR3 runs 14 residues. With V trimmed by 5 bases and J by 5 bases, 8 bases remained unmatched. The DNA of the CDR3 is TGTGCCAGCAGCAGAACAGGGGAGGGATATGGCTACACCTTC. It translates to CASSRTGEGYGYTF.

This clone was detected only a few times. The rearrangement joins TRBV9 to TRBJ2-2; no clear D gene. CDR1 and CDR2 from the germline V gene are SGDLS and YYNGEE. CDR3 length equals 13 residues. Trimming shortened V by 0 bases and J by 7 bases, and 7 bases separated the two germline ends. The CDR3 loop reads CASSVGEHGELFF. DNA of the CDR3: TGTGCCAGCAGCGTAGGGGAACACGGGGAGCTGTTTTTT.

The chain couples TRBV29-1 to TRBJ2-5; the match to TRBD1 covers 11 bases. The trim removed 4 bases at V and 5 bases at J, leaving 3 bases unmatched. This CDR3 has 13 amino acids. CDR1 is SQVTM, CDR2 ANQGSEA, per germline. As DNA, the CDR3 is TGCAGCGTTGCGGGACAGGGGGTGGAGACCCAGTACTTC. Protein product: CSVAGQGVETQYF.

The V and J genes are TRBV4-1 and TRBJ2-3, with 8 bases aligning to TRBD2. V shed 1 base, J shed 2 bases, and the junction held 8 bases outside the gene matches. CDR1 and CDR2 from the germline V gene are MGHRA and YSYEKL. This CDR3 has 17 amino acids. This chain's CDR3 is CASSQGWVAGHTDTQYF. The CDR3 DNA sequence: TGCGCCAGCAGCCAAGGCTGGGTAGCGGGGCACACAGATACGCAGTATTTT.

This sequence joins TRBV30 and TRBJ2-2; D perhaps matches TRBD2 (7 bases). CDR1 and CDR2 (germline): GTSNPN, SVGIG (reference sequence). CDR3 length: 14 amino acids. V gave up 4 bases and J gave up 7 bases, with 16 bases separating them. The CDR3 loop reads CAWTRGGVGGELFF. CDR3 DNA sequence: TGTGCCTGGACCCGAGGGGGGGTTGGCGGGGAGCTGTTTTTT.

The J gene is TRBJ1-1, the V gene TRBV7-2; D gene ambiguous. The germline gives CDR1 SGHTA, CDR2 FQGNSA. The CDR3 is 13 amino acids. V lost 5 bases and J lost 3, with 10 bases in between. In DNA form, the CDR3 reads TGTGCCAGCAGCCCCAGGCGGGACACTGAAGCTTTCTTT. The encoded protein is CASSPRRDTEAFF.

This sequence joins TRBV18 and TRBJ2-7; 8 bases map to TRBD2. The CDR3 is 14 residues long. J was trimmed by 4 bases and V by 5 bases; bases with no gene match: 7. The germline V gene has CDR1 KGHSH and CDR2 LQKENI. CDR3 residues: CASSKAGALYEQYF. The CDR3 region has the DNA TGTGCCAGCTCAAAAGCGGGAGCTCTTTACGAGCAGTACTTC.

The V gene is TRBV6-5, the J gene TRBJ2-4; D is unclear. With 7 bases removed from V and 3 bases from J, the gap between germline ends came to 10 bases. Germline V gene lookup returns CDR1 MNHEY and CDR2 SVGAGI. This CDR3 region has 13 residues. The CDR3 region is CASTELVKNIQYF. In nucleotides, the CDR3 is TGTGCCAGCACGGAGTTAGTCAAAAACATTCAGTACTTC.